The 32 T cell receptor beta chains presented below share a single source sample, sequenced in a study of blood T cell repertoires in COVID-19. TCRdb's table, derived via immunoSEQ multiplex PCR, lists solely in-frame clones and lacks some. The data hold approximately 280,000 clones, with around nine tenths observed a single time. The specimen was PBMCs or T cells enriched from blood (not recorded which). The source is a woman aged 60 to 75 who had recovered from COVID-19.

V usage is TRBV28 and J usage is TRBJ1-4; 8 bases are shared with TRBD1. Trimming at V came to 3 bases and at J to 5 bases, leaving 5 bases not matched to a gene. Germline loops: CDR1 MDHEN, CDR2 SYDVKM. The CDR3 is 15 amino acids. The CDR3 reads CASSFYRQGNEKLFF. CDR3 coding DNA: TGTGCCAGCAGTTTCTACCGACAGGGGAATGAAAAACTGTTTTTT.

The chain recombines TRBV5-1 with TRBJ1-2, with a possible D match to TRBD1 (6 bases). CDR3 length: 13 amino acids. Between the trimmed V and J ends, which lost 5 bases and 5 bases, there was a span of 13 bases. Germline lookup yields CDR1 SGHRS and CDR2 YFSETQ. Here the CDR3 DNA reads TGCGCCAGCAGAGGGGTGCAGGGGTATGGCTACACCTTC. This gives the protein CASRGVQGYGYTF. The whole variable domain, filled in from reference TRBV5-1 and TRBJ1-2, reads KAGVTQTPRYLIKTRGQQVTLSCSPISGHRSVSWYQQTPGQGLQFLFEYFSETQRNKGNFPGRFSGRQFSNSRSEMNVSTLELGDSALYLCASRGVQGYGYTFGSGTRLTVV.

Concerning this clone itself: Other DNA variants within this sample encode the same CDR3. The chain couples TRBV9 to TRBJ2-7; 7 bases agree with TRBD1. The germline V gene encodes CDR1 SGDLS and CDR2 YYNGEE. The junction had 5 bases not matched to a gene; V was cut back by 2 bases and J by 0 bases. The CDR3 extends over 15 amino acids. CDR3 sequence: CASSVATGSSYEQYF. As DNA, the CDR3 is TGTGCCAGCAGCGTCGCGACAGGGAGCTCCTACGAGCAGTACTTC.

This chain uses TRBV5-1 with TRBJ1-1, with TRBD1 matching over 7 bases. Germline values: CDR1 SGHRS, CDR2 YFSETQ. The CDR3 contains 16 residues. With V trimmed by 4 bases and J by 3 bases, 12 bases remained unmatched. The CDR3 DNA follows: TGCGCCAGCAGCCTACCACCGGGACAGCCTTACACTGAAGCTTTCTTT. Translated, it gives CASSLPPGQPYTEAFF.

This clone was observed once. The genes are TRBV9 and TRBJ1-4; D is unclear. The CDR3 has 15 residues. V lost 4 bases, J lost 4 bases, and 14 bases lay in between. The V gene's germline CDR1 is SGDLS and CDR2 YYNGEE. For the CDR3, the DNA is TGTGCCAGCAGCCCCCTCAGTTCGGGTAATGAAAAACTGTTTTTT. Its translation is CASSPLSSGNEKLFF.

J is TRBJ1-3 and V is TRBV6-5; 7 bases match TRBD1. V lost 5 bases to trimming and J lost 6 bases; unmatched junction nucleotides: 1. Germline CDR1 is MNHEY and CDR2 is SVGAGI. The CDR3 is 12 amino acids. The CDR3 nucleotides are TGTGCCAGCAGTCAGGGGGAAAACACCATATATTTT. Translated, it gives CASSQGENTIYF.

CDR3 in amino acids: CASSDPGTGVAGGAYEQYF. For the CDR3, the DNA is TGTGCCAGCAGTGATCCCGGGACAGGGGTTGCGGGGGGAGCCTACGAGCAGTACTTC. The chain uses TRBV6-4 and TRBJ2-7; 10 nucleotides match TRBD1. The length of the CDR3 is 19 residues. Germline V gene data show CDR1 as MRHNA and CDR2 as SNTAGT. The trim removed 3 bases at V and 2 bases at J, leaving 16 bases unmatched.

This clone has a single count. The chain is built from TRBV13 and TRBJ2-3, with 12 bases aligning to TRBD2. V lost 5 bases, J lost 6 bases, and 9 bases stayed unmatched. This CDR3 is 16 amino acids long. Germline V gene sequence: CDR1 PRHDT, CDR2 FYEKMQ (reference sequence). DNA of the CDR3: TGTGCCAGCAGCATCCCCCTAGCGGGGGGGCCGGATACGCAGTATTTT. Its protein is CASSIPLAGGPDTQYF. The full variable domain, its missing parts supplied by reference TRBV13 and TRBJ2-3, is AAGVIQSPRHLIKEKRETATLKCYPIPRHDTVYWYQQGPGQDPQFLISFYEKMQSDKGSIPDRFSAQQFSDYHSELNMSSLELGDSALYFCASSIPLAGGPDTQYFGPGTRLTVL.

As DNA, the CDR3 is TGTGCCAGCAGCGGACGACTAGCGGGAGGGTGGGATGAGCAGTTCTTC. Protein sequence: CASSGRLAGGWDEQFF. The gene calls are TRBV9 and TRBJ2-1; 14 bases fit TRBD2. In germline, CDR1 is SGDLS, CDR2 YYNGEE. V lost 3 bases and J lost 8; bases outside the gene matches: 7. The CDR3 runs 16 residues. Looking up the rest from reference TRBV9 and TRBJ2-1 gives the full variable domain: DSGVTQTPKHLITATGQRVTLRCSPRSGDLSVYWYQQSLDQGLQFLIQYYNGEERAKGNILERFSAQQFPDLHSELNLSSLELGDSALYFCASSGRLAGGWDEQFFGPGTRLTVL.

This clone appeared a single time. The chain employs TRBV12-3 or TRBV12-4 and TRBJ1-6; 7 bases align to TRBD1. V gave up 7 bases and J gave up 9 bases; unmatched junction bases: 3. This CDR3 has 12 residues. CDR3 region: CASKQGLSPLHF. As DNA, the CDR3 is TGTGCCAGCAAACAGGGGCTTTCACCCCTCCACTTT.

This chain uses TRBV4-2 with TRBJ2-3; D is ambiguous. With 3 bases removed from V and 6 bases from J, the gap between germline ends came to 10 bases. CDR1 and CDR2 (germline): LGHNA, YNFKEQ. The CDR3 runs to 13 residues. CDR3 loop: CASSQLETDTQYF. The CDR3 DNA is TGTGCCAGCAGCCAGCTAGAGACTGATACGCAGTATTTT.

CDR3 DNA sequence: TGTGCCAGTAGACTTACAGGGTGGGGATCTAATGAAAAACTGTTTTTT. It specifies CASRLTGWGSNEKLFF. The chain combines TRBV19 with TRBJ1-4; weak D call: TRBD1 (6 bases). Deletions cut 6 bases from V and 3 bases from J, with 17 bases between. Germline CDR1 and CDR2: LNHDA and SQIVND (reference sequence). The CDR3 totals 16 residues.

V gene TRBV10-2 combines with J gene TRBJ1-5; D is possibly TRBD1 (6 bases). Trimming stripped 2 bases from V and 4 bases from J, with 12 bases between. Germline-derived CDR1 and CDR2 are WSHSY and SAAADI. This CDR3 has 15 amino acids. The CDR3 DNA follows: TGCGCCAGCAGTGAGCGCAGGGGTGGTAATCAGCCCCAGCATTTT. It translates to CASSERRGGNQPQHF.

This chain joins TRBV21-1 and TRBJ1-5; the tabulated D call, TRBD1, remains unverified against the DNA. TRBV21-1 is a documented pseudogene. This CDR3 region has 15 residues. The CDR3 protein is CASSKVTGTQGPQHF. CDR3 bases: TGTGCCAGCAGCAAAGTGACAGGGACACAAGGGCCCCAGCATTTT.

This clone was seen a handful of times. Written as DNA, the CDR3 is TGTGCCAGCAGTTATATGTGGGCCGTGGGCGGCAGGGGGAACACTGAAGCTTTCTTT. Translated, it gives CASSYMWAVGGRGNTEAFF. The J gene is TRBJ1-1, the V gene TRBV28, with TRBD1 as a possible D gene (6 bases). Per germline, CDR1 MDHEN and CDR2 SYDVKM. The V gene lost 4 bases and the J gene lost 1 base, with 25 bases spanning the gap. This CDR3 is 19 amino acids long.

The chain uses TRBV7-9 and TRBJ2-1; the match to TRBD2 covers 7 bases. The CDR3 is made up of 16 amino acids. Germline V gene data show CDR1 as SEHNR and CDR2 as FQNEAQ (reference sequence). J gave up 5 bases and V 6 bases, and 13 bases lay outside the gene matches. The DNA for the CDR3 is TGTGCCAGCAGTCCAAGCGGGGCCCGATCGAACAATGAGCAGTTCTTC. Protein product: CASSPSGARSNNEQFF.

This clone appeared once. This chain joins TRBV28 and TRBJ2-1; TRBD2 agrees at 14 bases. The germline V gene encodes CDR1 MDHEN and CDR2 SYDVKM. CDR3 size: 17 residues. V was clipped by 6 bases and J by 0 bases; unmatched bases: 4. The CDR3 coding sequence is TGTGCCAGCAGAAGGACTAGCGGGAGGCCCTCCTACAATGAGCAGTTCTTC. Residues: CASRRTSGRPSYNEQFF.

This rearrangement joins TRBV9 to TRBJ2-1; 15 bases agree with TRBD2. Germline V lookup: CDR1 SGDLS, CDR2 YYNGEE. The CDR3 contains 15 residues. V was clipped by 3 bases and J by 6 bases; unmatched bases: 1. The CDR3: CASSEGLAGGNEQFF. The CDR3 nucleotides read TGTGCCAGCAGCGAGGGACTAGCGGGAGGCAATGAGCAGTTCTTC.

This chain uses TRBV7-3 with TRBJ2-1; D is perhaps TRBD2 (6 bases). Germline CDR1 reads SGHTA; CDR2 reads FQGTGA. V was trimmed by 5 bases and J by 3 bases, leaving 14 bases between them. The CDR3 has 15 amino acids. The CDR3 reads CASSEFPGLYNEQFF. The CDR3 coding sequence is TGTGCCAGCAGCGAATTTCCGGGACTCTACAATGAGCAGTTCTTC.

The rearrangement links TRBV9 to TRBJ2-7, with TRBD1 matching 7 bases. The CDR3 consists of 15 residues. J lost 6 bases, V lost 0 bases, and 9 bases had no gene match. Germline V gene data show CDR1 as SGDLS and CDR2 as YYNGEE. Here the CDR3 reads CASSVGTGPRREQYF. CDR3 nucleotide sequence: TGTGCCAGCAGCGTAGGGACAGGTCCACGTCGCGAGCAGTACTTC.

J is TRBJ1-4 and V is TRBV27; no definite D call. This CDR3 is built from 15 residues. Trimming removed 0 bases from V and 0 bases from J, with 5 bases in between. Looked up from germline, CDR1 is MNHEY and CDR2 is SMNVEV (reference sequence). CDR3 in DNA: TGTGCCAGCAGTTTATCTCGCGCAACTAATGAAAAACTGTTTTTT. It yields the protein CASSLSRATNEKLFF.

V gene TRBV7-8 combines with J gene TRBJ1-5, with D possibly TRBD1 on 5 matching bases. Germline V gene sequence: CDR1 SGHVS, CDR2 FQNEAQ. The CDR3 has 13 amino acids. The germline V and J ends were trimmed by 3 bases and 7 bases, with 10 bases remaining between them. CDR3 residues: CASSFPGGQPQHF. For the CDR3, the DNA is TGTGCCAGCAGCTTCCCCGGGGGACAGCCCCAGCATTTT.

The V call is TRBV7-9, the J call TRBJ2-1; a weak D match, TRBD2 (5 bases). The CDR3 has 13 amino acids. Germline lookup yields CDR1 SEHNR and CDR2 FQNEAQ (reference sequence). V lost 5 bases and J 4 bases, leaving 9 bases between the germline ends. CDR3 in DNA: TGTGCCAGCAGCCTAGGGAGTTACAATGAGCAGTTCTTC. Translating it yields CASSLGSYNEQFF.

V gene TRBV5-1 combines with J gene TRBJ1-1; TRBD1 agrees at 9 bases. The V and J ends lost 6 bases and 1 base, in that order; junction bases with no gene match: 4. CDR3 length: 14 amino acids. Looked up from germline, CDR1 is SGHRS and CDR2 is YFSETQ. CDR3 in DNA: TGCGCCAGCAAGGGGGGACAGGGGAACACTGAAGCTTTCTTT. Amino acid sequence: CASKGGQGNTEAFF.

The chain employs TRBV12-3 or TRBV12-4 and TRBJ1-5; D may be TRBD1 (5 bases). The CDR3 is 13 amino acids. V lost 5 bases and J lost 3, with 8 bases in between. As DNA, the CDR3 is TGTGCCAGCAGTGGGGGGGACAATCAGCCCCAGCATTTT. It translates to CASSGGDNQPQHF.

The chain uses TRBV6-6 and TRBJ1-1, with a tentative D call TRBD1 (6 bases). Trimming removed 5 bases from V and 4 bases from J, with 11 bases in between. The CDR3 covers 13 residues. Germline V CDR1 and CDR2: MNHNY, SVGAGI (reference sequence). CDR3 coding DNA: TGTGCCAGCAGTCTGGGGGCCGGCACTGAAGCTTTCTTT. Translated: CASSLGAGTEAFF.

This clone has a single count. CDR3 bases: TGTGCCAGCAGCCTGACAGGGGACAATCAGCCCCAGCATTTT. Translated: CASSLTGDNQPQHF. The chain joins TRBV28 to TRBJ1-5; TRBD1 matches 8 bases. This CDR3 has 14 amino acids. The ends lost 6 bases at V and 3 bases at J; junction bases unmatched: 4. Germline CDR1 reads MDHEN; CDR2 reads SYDVKM.

The chain uses TRBV18 and TRBJ1-5; possibly TRBD1 for D (6 bases). Trimming removed 5 bases at V and 4 bases at J, with 15 bases between. This CDR3 has 15 amino acids. Germline V gives CDR1 KGHSH, CDR2 LQKENI. The CDR3 DNA follows: TGTGCCAGCTCATCCTCGGGACATCCTAATCAGCCCCAGCATTTT. Encoded protein: CASSSSGHPNQPQHF.

To note about this clone: Other DNA sequences from this sample encode an identical CDR3 as well. The chain joins TRBV5-1 to TRBJ1-1; 8 bases are a match to TRBD1. The CDR3 is 14 residues long. Germline V CDR1 and CDR2: SGHRS, YFSETQ. Trimming took 1 base from V and 3 from J; bases not matched to a gene: 2. CDR3 sequence: CASSLTGGDTEAFF. In DNA, the CDR3 is TGCGCCAGCAGCTTGACAGGGGGGGACACTGAAGCTTTCTTT.

In the case of this clone: The sample has other DNA sequences that encode this CDR3 too. This chain uses TRBV18 with TRBJ2-5; 9 nucleotides line up with TRBD2. V gave up 3 bases and J gave up 1 base; unmatched junction bases: 0. The length of the CDR3 is 14 residues. The germline V gene encodes CDR1 KGHSH and CDR2 LQKENI. The CDR3 nucleotides read TGTGCCAGCTCACCGACTAGCGGCCAAGAGACCCAGTACTTC. Translation: CASSPTSGQETQYF. The whole variable domain, filled in from reference TRBV18 and TRBJ2-5, reads NAGVMQNPRHLVRRRGQEARLRCSPMKGHSHVYWYRQLPEEGLKFMVYLQKENIIDESGMPKERFSAEFPKEGPSILRIQQVVRGDSAAYFCASSPTSGQETQYFGPGTRLLVL.

The chain recombines TRBV29-1 with TRBJ2-1; TRBD2 might be the D (5 bases). Trimming stripped 7 bases from V and 5 bases from J, with 18 bases between. The CDR3 is 14 residues long. Per germline, CDR1 SQVTM and CDR2 ANQGSEA. The CDR3 DNA reads as TGCAGCGCCCGAGGGTCTGTATCAGACAATGAGCAGTTCTTC. Translating it yields CSARGSVSDNEQFF.

V usage is TRBV9 and J usage is TRBJ1-2; tentative D call: TRBD1 (6 bases). CDR3 length equals 15 residues. V lost 0 bases to trimming and J lost 1 base, with 10 bases between them. Germline CDR1 reads SGDLS; CDR2 reads YYNGEE. As DNA, the CDR3 is TGTGCCAGCAGCGTAGCGGCAGGGGTTAACTATGGCTACACCTTC. Translating it yields CASSVAAGVNYGYTF. Filled out from reference TRBV9 and TRBJ1-2, the complete variable domain reads DSGVTQTPKHLITATGQRVTLRCSPRSGDLSVYWYQQSLDQGLQFLIQYYNGEERAKGNILERFSAQQFPDLHSELNLSSLELGDSALYFCASSVAAGVNYGYTFGSGTRLTVV.